Listed below are T cell receptor beta chains from one sample, sequenced in a study of cytomegalovirus exposure and HLA in healthy donors. The repertoire was sequenced with immunoSEQ multiplex PCR; TCRdb's copy has only in-frame clones and lacks some. The sample holds roughly 110,000 clones; 70% to 85% are singletons and the top ten take about 0.84%. Sequenced sample: PBMCs. Every receptor here comes from a boy younger than 18 in good health and CMV-seronegative. Both conserved end residues are part of each CDR3. A D gene is named only where the DNA matches it firmly. The size entry is marked missing in some rows and otherwise reads once, few, many or a size class.

TRBV5-4	.	TRBJ2-7	TRBD1	TGTGCCAGCAGCTTGCCCCAGACAGGGGGCGACGAGCAGTACTTC	CASSLPQTGGDEQYF
TRBV19	few	TRBJ1-5	.	TGTGCCACCACGGACGGGGGATATAGCAATCAGCCCCAGCATTTT	CATTDGGYSNQPQHF
TRBV2	.	TRBJ1-1	.	TGTGCCAGCAGTACCATTAGCTCTGAAGCTTTCTTT	CASSTISSEAFF
TRBV5-1	.	TRBJ1-3	.	TGCGCCAGCAGCTGGAGGGCAGGGAGCTCTGGAAACACCATATATTTT	CASSWRAGSSGNTIYF
TRBV2	.	TRBJ2-5	TRBD1	TGTGCCAGCAGATCACAGGGGGGAGGAGAGACCCAGTACTTC	CASRSQGGGETQYF
TRBV6-4	.	TRBJ2-3	TRBD2	TGTGCCAGCAGTCGACGGGAGGGCGATACGCAGTATTTT	CASSRREGDTQYF
TRBV5-1	.	TRBJ2-5	.	TGCGCCAGCAGCTTGGACAGCCGAGAGACCCAGTACTTC	CASSLDSRETQYF
TRBV4-3	.	TRBJ1-6	.	TGCGCCAGCAGCCAAGGACAAACTTATAATTCACCCCTCCACTTT	CASSQGQTYNSPLHF
TRBV7-2	.	TRBJ1-1	TRBD1	TGTGCCAGCAGTCATGGGACAGCAATGAACACTGAAGCTTTCTTT	CASSHGTAMNTEAFF
TRBV2	.	TRBJ1-4	TRBD1	TGTGCCAGCAGTGATGGGCAGGGGGCGGAAAAACTGTTTTTT	CASSDGQGAEKLFF
TRBV29-1	.	TRBJ1-2	.	TGCAGCGTTGAAGATCAGGGCAGGGCCTCAAGGGGCTATGGCTACACCTTC	CSVEDQGRASRGYGYTF
TRBV7-8	.	TRBJ2-6	.	TGTGCCAGTCAGGCCTCTGGGGCCAACGTCCTGACTTTC	CASQASGANVLTF
TRBV2	.	TRBJ2-3	TRBD2	TGTGCCAGCAGCCCGGGGGGTGGTACGCAGTATTTT	CASSPGGGTQYF
TRBV4-1	.	TRBJ2-6	.	TGCGCCAGCAGCCCGAGGATAAGTGAAGGTGTGGGGGCCAACGTCCTGACTTTC	CASSPRISEGVGANVLTF
TRBV6-6	.	TRBJ1-2	TRBD1	TGTGCCACCTCGTCCCAGGGGGACTCTGGCTACACCTTC	CATSSQGDSGYTF
TRBV6-5	.	TRBJ1-5	.	TGTGCCAGCAGTCTACGACAGGACAATCAGCCCCAGCATTTT	CASSLRQDNQPQHF
TRBV9	.	TRBJ2-2	.	TGTGCCAGCAGCCCAGTGGTAGCGACCACCGGGGAGCTGTTTTTT	CASSPVVATTGELFF
TRBV5-4	once	TRBJ2-5	.	TGTGCCAGCAGCTTGGGTGGTGGCGAGACCCAGTACTTC	CASSLGGGETQYF
TRBV28	.	TRBJ2-5	TRBD1	TGTGCCAGCAGTGGGGACAGGAGGCAGACCCAGTACTTC	CASSGDRRQTQYF
TRBV28	few	TRBJ1-1	.	TGTGCCAGCAGTTCTCAGGGTAGAGTTAGTGCTGAAGCTTTCTTT	CASSSQGRVSAEAFF
TRBV28	.	TRBJ1-2	.	TGTGCCAGCAGCCAAGCCGGGGAGTCTAACTATGGCTACACCTTC	CASSQAGESNYGYTF
TRBV6-6	.	TRBJ2-5	TRBD2	TGTGCCAGCAGCAGAACTAGCGGGGTAAACCAAGAGACCCAGTACTTC	CASSRTSGVNQETQYF
TRBV7-6	.	TRBJ2-3	TRBD2	TGTGCCAGCAGCCTCCCTACTAGCGGGGCTCGCAGGGATACGCAGTATTTT	CASSLPTSGARRDTQYF
TRBV5-4	once	TRBJ1-2	TRBD1	TGTGCCAGCAGCTCTCATGGGACAGTAAGTTCCGGGGGCTACACCTTC	CASSSHGTVSSGGYTF
TRBV28	.	TRBJ2-1	TRBD2	TGTGCCAGCAGTGTATTGGGACTAGCATATGAGCAGTTCTTC	CASSVLGLAYEQFF